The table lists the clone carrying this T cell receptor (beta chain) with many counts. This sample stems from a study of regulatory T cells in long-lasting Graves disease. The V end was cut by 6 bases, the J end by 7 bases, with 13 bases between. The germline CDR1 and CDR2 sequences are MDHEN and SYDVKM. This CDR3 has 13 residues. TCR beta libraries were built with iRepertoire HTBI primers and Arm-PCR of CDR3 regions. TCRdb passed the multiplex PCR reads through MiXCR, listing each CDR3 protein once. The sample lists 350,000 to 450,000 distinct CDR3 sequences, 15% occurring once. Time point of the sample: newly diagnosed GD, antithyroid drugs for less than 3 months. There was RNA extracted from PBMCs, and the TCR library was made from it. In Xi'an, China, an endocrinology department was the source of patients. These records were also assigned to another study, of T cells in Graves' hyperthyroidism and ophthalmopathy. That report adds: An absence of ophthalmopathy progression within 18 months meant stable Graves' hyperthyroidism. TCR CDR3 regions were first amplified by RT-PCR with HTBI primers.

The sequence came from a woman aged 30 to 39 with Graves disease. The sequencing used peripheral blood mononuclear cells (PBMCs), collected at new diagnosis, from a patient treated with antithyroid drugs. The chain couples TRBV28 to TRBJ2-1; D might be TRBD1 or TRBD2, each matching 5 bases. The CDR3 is CASSPGTGNEQFF. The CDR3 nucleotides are TGTGCCAGCAGCCCCGGGACGGGTAATGAGCAGTTCTTC.